The TCR beta chain under discussion was sequenced for a study of cytomegalovirus exposure and HLA in healthy donors. Study-level background: Earlier results showed roughly 120 million unique TCR beta sequences derived from about 179 million T cells.

Notes on this clone: As yet, its antigen is unknown.

The study ran its PCR with 60 Vbeta and 13 Jbeta primers. Here immunoSEQ multiplex PCR was the method, and the copy in TCRdb shows in-frame clones only, minus some. The sample includes about 34,000 clones. The study's findings and limits: Because they were indistinguishable, some V segments, including TRBV6-2 and TRBV6-3, were excluded. There were reportedly fewer N-insertions in an Asian-associated ancestry cluster than the approximately 670-donor mean, in a later analysis. Most TCR beta V segments were productive about 90% or about 30% of the time in an earlier analysis.

In germline, CDR1 is MNHEY, CDR2 SMNVEV (reference sequence). V shed 5 bases and J shed 6 bases, with 8 bases lying between them. The CDR3 extends over 11 amino acids. Sequenced material: PBMCs. The sequence was obtained from a woman aged 40 to 50 in good health and CMV-seropositive. This rearrangement joins TRBV27 to TRBJ2-7, with D perhaps TRBD2 (5 bases). As DNA, the CDR3 is TGTGCCAGCAGTGAGGGCCGCGAGCAGTACTTC. As protein: CASSEGREQYF.